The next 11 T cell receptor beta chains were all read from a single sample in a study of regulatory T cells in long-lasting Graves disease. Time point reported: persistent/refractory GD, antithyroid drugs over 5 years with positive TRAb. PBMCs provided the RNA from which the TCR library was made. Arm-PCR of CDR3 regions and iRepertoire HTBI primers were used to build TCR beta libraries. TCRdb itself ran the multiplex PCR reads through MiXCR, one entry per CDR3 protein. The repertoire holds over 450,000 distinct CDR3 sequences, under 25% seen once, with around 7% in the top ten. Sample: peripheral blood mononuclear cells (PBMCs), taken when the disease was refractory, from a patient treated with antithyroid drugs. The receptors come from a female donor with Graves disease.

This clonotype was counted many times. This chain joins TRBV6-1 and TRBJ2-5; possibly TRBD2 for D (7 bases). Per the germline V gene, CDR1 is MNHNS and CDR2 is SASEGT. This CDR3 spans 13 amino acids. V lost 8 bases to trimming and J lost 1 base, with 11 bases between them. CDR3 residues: CASDGGRQETQYF. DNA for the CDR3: TGTGCCAGCGACGGGGGGCGCCAAGAGACCCAGTACTTC.

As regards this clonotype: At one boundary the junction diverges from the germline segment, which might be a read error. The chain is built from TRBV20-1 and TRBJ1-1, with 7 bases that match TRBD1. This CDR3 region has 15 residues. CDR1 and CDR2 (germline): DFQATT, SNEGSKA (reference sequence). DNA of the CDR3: TGCAGTGCCAAGGGACAGCGAACTATGAACCCTGAAGCTTTCTTT. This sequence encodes CSAKGQRTMNPEAFF.

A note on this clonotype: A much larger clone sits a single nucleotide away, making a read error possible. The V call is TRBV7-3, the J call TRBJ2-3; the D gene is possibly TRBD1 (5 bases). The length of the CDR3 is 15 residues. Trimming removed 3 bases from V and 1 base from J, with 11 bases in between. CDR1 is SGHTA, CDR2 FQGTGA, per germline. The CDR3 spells CASSFDSRGTDTQYF. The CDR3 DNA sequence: TGTGCCAGCAGCTTCGATAGCAGGGGCACAGATACGCAGTATTTT.

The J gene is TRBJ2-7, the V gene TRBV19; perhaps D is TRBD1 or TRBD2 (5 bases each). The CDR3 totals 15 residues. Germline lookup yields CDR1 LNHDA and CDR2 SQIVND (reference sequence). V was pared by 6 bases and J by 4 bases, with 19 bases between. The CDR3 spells CASRSGRRLGYEQYF. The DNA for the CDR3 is TGTGCCAGTAGGTCGGGACGCCGTTTAGGGTACGAGCAGTACTTC.

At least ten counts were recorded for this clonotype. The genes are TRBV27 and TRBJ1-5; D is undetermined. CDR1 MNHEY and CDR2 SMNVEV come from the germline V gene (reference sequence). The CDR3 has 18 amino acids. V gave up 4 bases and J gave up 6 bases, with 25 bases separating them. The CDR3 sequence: CASSSLFVPRPGVQPQHF. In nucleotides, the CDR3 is TGTGCCAGCAGTTCGCTATTTGTTCCCCGCCCGGGAGTTCAGCCCCAGCATTTT.

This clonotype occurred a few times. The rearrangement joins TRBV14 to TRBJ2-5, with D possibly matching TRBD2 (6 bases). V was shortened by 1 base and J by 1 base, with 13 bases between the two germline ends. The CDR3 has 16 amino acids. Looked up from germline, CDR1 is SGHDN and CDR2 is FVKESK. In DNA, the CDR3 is TGTGCCAGCAGCCAAGGGAGCCTAGCGACCCAAGAGACCCAGTACTTC. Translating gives CASSQGSLATQETQYF.

The CDR3: CASSIVQGNSGYTF. In nucleotides, the CDR3 is TGTGCCAGTAGTATAGTTCAGGGGAATAGTGGCTACACCTTC. The V and J genes are TRBV19 and TRBJ1-2; TRBD1 is a possible D gene (6 bases). The CDR3 has 14 residues. V gave up 1 base and J gave up 7 bases, with 13 bases separating them. Germline CDR1 is LNHDA and CDR2 is SQIVND (reference sequence).

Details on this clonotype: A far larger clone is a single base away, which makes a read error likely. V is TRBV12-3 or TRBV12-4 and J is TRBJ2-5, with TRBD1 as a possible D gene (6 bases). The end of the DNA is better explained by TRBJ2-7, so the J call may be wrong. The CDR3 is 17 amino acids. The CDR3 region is CASSSPLGTLGEYEQYF. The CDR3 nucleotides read TGTGCCAGCAGCTCCCCCCTAGGGACACTTGGTGAGTACGAGCAGTACTTC.

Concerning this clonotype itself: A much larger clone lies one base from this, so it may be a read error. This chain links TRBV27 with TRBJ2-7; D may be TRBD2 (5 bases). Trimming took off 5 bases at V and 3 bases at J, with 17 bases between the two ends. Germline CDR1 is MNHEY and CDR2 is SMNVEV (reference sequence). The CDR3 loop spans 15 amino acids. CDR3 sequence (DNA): TGTGCCAGCAGTCACAAGACAAGGAGCGGCTACGAGCAGTACTTC. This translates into CASSHKTRSGYEQYF.

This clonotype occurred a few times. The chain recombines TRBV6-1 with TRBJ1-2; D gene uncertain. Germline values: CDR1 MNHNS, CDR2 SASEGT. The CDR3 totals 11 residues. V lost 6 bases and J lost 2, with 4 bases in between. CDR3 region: CASRMNYGYTF. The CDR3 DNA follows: TGTGCCAGCAGAATGAACTATGGCTACACCTTC.

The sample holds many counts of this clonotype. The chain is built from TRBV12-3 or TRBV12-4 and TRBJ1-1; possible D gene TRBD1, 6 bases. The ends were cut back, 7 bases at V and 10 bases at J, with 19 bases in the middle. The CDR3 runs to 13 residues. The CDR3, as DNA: TGTGCCAGCAACTCTGGGGGCGGGGAGCGAGCTTTCTTT. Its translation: CASNSGGGERAFF.